The entry below gives a single T cell receptor (beta chain) sequence along with its context. As yet, its antigen is unknown. The CDR3 has 12 residues. Per germline, CDR1 SEHNR and CDR2 FQNEAQ (reference sequence). Trimming took off 5 bases at V and 4 bases at J, with 8 bases between the two ends. Measured with immunoSEQ multiplex PCR; TCRdb has only the in-frame clones, and not every one. The data show 75,000 to 100,000 clones, approximately 44% seen once. The data were obtained in a study of shared clonotypes between healthy human individuals. Study-level results: The expectation was that sequencing depth would affect clonotype sharing among donors.

This TCR came from a woman in her 40s in good health. Some clones in this sample may be carry-over from other donors' samples. The chain couples TRBV7-9 to TRBJ1-1; D gene unclear. Sequencing was carried out using PBMCs. The CDR3: CASSVGGTEAFF. The CDR3 region has the DNA TGTGCCAGCAGCGTGGGCGGCACTGAAGCTTTCTTT.